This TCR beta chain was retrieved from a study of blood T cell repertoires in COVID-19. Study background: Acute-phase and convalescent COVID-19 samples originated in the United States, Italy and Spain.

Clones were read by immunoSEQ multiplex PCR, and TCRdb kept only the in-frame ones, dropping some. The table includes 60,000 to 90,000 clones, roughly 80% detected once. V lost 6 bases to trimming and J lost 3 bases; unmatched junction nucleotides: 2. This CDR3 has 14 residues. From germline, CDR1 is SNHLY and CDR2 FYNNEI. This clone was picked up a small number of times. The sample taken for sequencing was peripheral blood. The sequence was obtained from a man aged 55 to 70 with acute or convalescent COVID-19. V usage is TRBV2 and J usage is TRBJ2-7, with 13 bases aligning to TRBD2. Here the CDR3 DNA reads TGTGCCAGCAGATGGACTAGCGGGGGCTACGAGCAGTACTTC. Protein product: CASRWTSGGYEQYF.